Shown below are 27 T cell receptor beta chains from a single sample sequenced in a study of OX40 agonist ivuxolimab in advanced cancers. This table comes from immunoSEQ multiplex PCR, and its TCRdb copy is limited to in-frame clones, with some not included. Altogether fewer than 35,000 clones are present, 88% being singletons, with the ten largest covering approximately 50%. The sequenced sample was CD4+ or CD8+ T cells sorted from blood, obtained in a trial of the OX40 agonist ivuxolimab. The receptors originated from an adult with an advanced solid tumor such as melanoma, head and neck, liver or kidney cancer.

The rearrangement uses TRBV10-3 and TRBJ2-7, with 7 bases aligning to TRBD1. The J segment lost 0 bases and the V segment lost 7 bases, leaving 9 bases of the junction unmatched. CDR1 ENHRY and CDR2 SYGVKD come from the germline V gene. The CDR3 has 15 residues. The DNA of the CDR3 is TGTGCCATCACCGATAGACAGGGCCTCTCCTACGAGCAGTACTTC. Translated, it gives CAITDRQGLSYEQYF.

This clone was detected once. The chain uses TRBV4-3 and TRBJ1-4, with a possible D match to TRBD1 (6 bases). With 4 bases removed from V and 0 bases from J, the gap between germline ends came to 15 bases. CDR3 length: 17 residues. CDR1 and CDR2 from the germline V gene are LGHNA and YSLEER. CDR3 in amino acids: CASSPEDRGATNEKLFF. For the CDR3, the DNA is TGCGCCAGCAGCCCCGAAGATAGGGGGGCAACTAATGAAAAACTGTTTTTT.

The gene calls are TRBV4-1 and TRBJ2-7; 8 nucleotides agree with TRBD2. The length of the CDR3 is 17 residues. Germline-derived CDR1 and CDR2 are MGHRA and YSYEKL. With V trimmed by 5 bases and J by 0 bases, 12 bases remained unmatched. CDR3 sequence: CASSMREEVFSSYEQYF. The CDR3 DNA is TGCGCCAGCAGCATGCGGGAGGAAGTATTCTCCTCCTACGAGCAGTACTTC.

This chain links TRBV30 with TRBJ2-5; 12 nucleotides match TRBD2. V dropped 5 bases and J dropped 3; count of bases not matched to a gene: 4. In germline, CDR1 is GTSNPN, CDR2 SVGIG (reference sequence). CDR3 size: 14 residues. CDR3 amino acids: CAWASGGAEETQYF. DNA of the CDR3: TGTGCCTGGGCTAGCGGGGGGGCCGAAGAGACCCAGTACTTC.

CDR3 loop: CASSSLQGSTGELFF. The CDR3 DNA reads as TGTGCCAGCAGCTCTCTACAGGGGTCCACCGGGGAGCTGTTTTTT. The J gene is TRBJ2-2, the V gene TRBV13, with 7 nucleotides matching TRBD1. J lost 4 bases, V lost 4 bases, and 6 bases had no gene match. The V gene's germline CDR1 is PRHDT and CDR2 FYEKMQ (reference sequence). The CDR3 has 15 residues.

V is TRBV7-7 and J is TRBJ1-4; unclear D gene. This CDR3 has 14 amino acids. Germline V CDR1 and CDR2: SSHAT, FNYEAQ (reference sequence). This chain's CDR3 is CASDCGATNEKLFF. In DNA, the CDR3 is TGTGCTAGCGACTGTGGGGCAACTAATGAAAAACTGTTTTTT.

As regards this clone: Other DNA sequences in this specimen translate into the identical CDR3. J is TRBJ2-5 and V is TRBV11-2; D is undetermined. V was cut by 4 bases and J by 0 bases, with 3 bases left in between. The CDR3 totals 12 residues. Germline V lookup: CDR1 SGHAT, CDR2 FQNNGV. The CDR3 sequence: CASSSNQETQYF. CDR3 nucleotides: TGTGCCAGCAGCTCCAACCAAGAGACCCAGTACTTC.

The CDR3 coding sequence is TGTGCCAGCAGCTATACTAGCGGGACTTACAATGAGCAGTTCTTC. Its translation: CASSYTSGTYNEQFF. The genes are TRBV11-2 and TRBJ2-1, with 10 bases fitting TRBD2. This CDR3 spans 15 amino acids. V was clipped by 4 bases and J by 4 bases; unmatched bases: 4. Germline CDR1 and CDR2: SGHAT and FQNNGV.

The rearrangement links TRBV7-2 to TRBJ2-1; weak D call: TRBD2 (6 bases). The V end was cut by 4 bases, the J end by 0 bases, with 16 bases between. CDR3 length equals 17 residues. The germline gives CDR1 SGHTA, CDR2 FQGNSA. DNA of the CDR3: TGTGCCAGCAGCTCATCCTTTTCCGGGAGCTCCTACAATGAGCAGTTCTTC. It specifies CASSSSFSGSSYNEQFF. The full variable domain, with the rest looked up from reference TRBV7-2 and TRBJ2-1, is GAGVSQSPSNKVTEKGKDVELRCDPISGHTALYWYRQSLGQGLEFLIYFQGNSAPDKSGLPSDRFSAERTGGSVSTLTIQRTQQEDSAVYLCASSSSFSGSSYNEQFFGPGTRLTVL.

The V gene is TRBV7-9, the J gene TRBJ1-2; TRBD1 agrees at 8 bases. Germline CDR1 is SEHNR and CDR2 is FQNEAQ (reference sequence). The CDR3 covers 15 residues. The J segment lost 2 bases and the V segment lost 3 bases, leaving 5 bases of the junction unmatched. CDR3 residues: CASSFPRTGNYGYTF. DNA for the CDR3: TGTGCCAGCAGCTTCCCGAGGACAGGGAACTATGGCTACACCTTC.

V is TRBV4-2 and J is TRBJ2-7; D remains ambiguous. CDR1 and CDR2 (germline): LGHNA, YNFKEQ. The V end was cut by 1 base, the J end by 1 base, with 11 bases between. CDR3 length equals 15 residues. CDR3: CASSQVGSGSYEQYF. The CDR3 DNA reads as TGTGCCAGCAGCCAAGTGGGGTCCGGGTCCTACGAGCAGTACTTC.

This clone was detected only once. V is TRBV10-2 and J is TRBJ2-1, with 8 positions matching TRBD2. Unmatched junction bases numbered 13, after V lost 9 bases and J lost 6 bases. Germline assignment: CDR1 WSHSY and CDR2 SAAADI. The CDR3 has 15 amino acids. The CDR3 here is CARGQRGGLSNEQFF. As DNA, the CDR3 is TGCGCCAGGGGCCAACGGGGGGGCCTGAGCAATGAGCAGTTCTTC.

DNA for the CDR3: TGTGCCAGTAGTCCTCCTGCTGGGGACACCCGCCCTAATGAAAAACTGTTTTTT. This codes for CASSPPAGDTRPNEKLFF. The rearrangement uses TRBV19 and TRBJ1-4; possible D gene TRBD1, 6 bases. The germline V gene encodes CDR1 LNHDA and CDR2 SQIVND (reference sequence). V dropped 5 bases and J dropped 3 bases, with 22 bases sitting between them. This CDR3 is built from 18 residues.

J is TRBJ2-3 and V is TRBV7-6; no reliable D call. Per germline, CDR1 SGHVS and CDR2 FNYEAQ. Trimming shortened V by 3 bases and J by 2 bases, and 6 bases separated the two germline ends. The CDR3 loop spans 13 amino acids. The CDR3 is CASSFGYTDTQYF. CDR3 coding DNA: TGTGCCAGCAGCTTTGGATACACAGATACGCAGTATTTT.

V is TRBV7-9 and J is TRBJ1-2; D not resolved. From germline, CDR1 is SEHNR and CDR2 FQNEAQ (reference sequence). Between the trimmed V and J ends, which lost 0 bases and 6 bases, there was a span of 8 bases. The CDR3 runs 13 residues. DNA for the CDR3: TGTGCCAGCAGCTTAGCGTCTGAAGATGGCTACACCTTC. As protein: CASSLASEDGYTF.

The V and J genes are TRBV10-2 and TRBJ2-2; 8 nucleotides agree with TRBD1. Germline CDR1 WSHSY, CDR2 SAAADI. V shed 10 bases, J shed 7 bases, and the junction held 5 bases outside the gene matches. CDR3 length: 12 residues. The CDR3 coding sequence is TGCGCCACCCCGGGGACAGGCGGGGAGCTGTTTTTT. Amino acids: CATPGTGGELFF.

The gene calls are TRBV5-8 and TRBJ1-1; D remains unclear. The germline CDR1 and CDR2 sequences are SGHTS and YDEGEE. V lost 1 base and J 0 bases, leaving 10 bases between the germline ends. The CDR3 sequence is 15 residues long. CDR3 protein: CASSLFVDVNTEAFF. In DNA form, the CDR3 reads TGTGCCAGCAGCTTGTTCGTGGATGTGAACACTGAAGCTTTCTTT.

This chain links TRBV4-3 with TRBJ2-1; D may be TRBD1 or TRBD2 (5 bases each). The CDR3 runs 15 residues. Germline lookup yields CDR1 LGHNA and CDR2 YSLEER. Trimming took off 4 bases at V and 5 bases at J, with 15 bases between the two ends. DNA of the CDR3: TGCGCCAGCAGCCTCTCCGGGACGTCGCACAATGAGCAGTTCTTC. As protein: CASSLSGTSHNEQFF.

This chain uses TRBV7-6 with TRBJ1-2; 8 nucleotides line up with TRBD1. The CDR3 runs 14 residues. V gave up 5 bases and J gave up 6 bases; unmatched junction bases: 8. From germline, CDR1 is SGHVS and CDR2 FNYEAQ. The chain's CDR3 is CASSPTQGGDGYTF. CDR3 sequence (DNA): TGTGCCAGCAGCCCAACACAGGGGGGCGATGGCTACACCTTC.

As DNA, the CDR3 is TGTGCCAGCAGCTTAGAGTCCGGGGGGTACGAGCAGTACTTC. Translated, it gives CASSLESGGYEQYF. The J gene is TRBJ2-7, the V gene TRBV11-2; 7 nucleotides agree with TRBD2. Germline lookup yields CDR1 SGHAT and CDR2 FQNNGV. The CDR3 loop spans 14 amino acids. With V trimmed by 0 bases and J by 4 bases, 3 bases remained unmatched.

V gene TRBV6-1 combines with J gene TRBJ2-5; a possible D gene is TRBD2 (5 bases). The CDR3 sequence is 14 residues long. The V and J ends lost 2 bases and 5 bases respectively, with 12 bases between them. CDR1 and CDR2 from the germline V gene are MNHNS and SASEGT. The CDR3 loop reads CASSETGFQETQYF. CDR3 bases: TGTGCCAGCAGTGAAACGGGATTTCAGGAGACCCAGTACTTC.

The rearrangement uses TRBV7-9 and TRBJ1-2, with a weak D call TRBD1 (5 bases). The V gene lost 5 bases and the J gene lost 2 bases, with 9 bases spanning the gap. This CDR3 is built from 13 residues. Germline CDR1 reads SEHNR; CDR2 reads FQNEAQ (reference sequence). CDR3 DNA sequence: TGTGCCAGCAGCCCTCAGGGAAACTATGGCTACACCTTC. Encoded protein: CASSPQGNYGYTF.

The chain carries TRBV28 and TRBJ2-5, with TRBD1 matching over 9 bases. The V gene's germline CDR1 is MDHEN and CDR2 SYDVKM. The CDR3 length is 13 residues. V dropped 5 bases and J dropped 5; count of bases not matched to a gene: 3. The CDR3 coding sequence is TGTGCCAGCAGTCACAGGGGGCAGGAGACCCAGTACTTC. This gives the protein CASSHRGQETQYF.

The V call is TRBV5-1, the J call TRBJ2-1; D gene ambiguous. CDR3 length: 16 amino acids. The germline V and J ends were trimmed by 3 bases and 1 base, with 14 bases remaining between them. Germline CDR1 and CDR2: SGHRS and YFSETQ. The CDR3 loop is CASSYTNAGSYNEQFF. CDR3 in DNA: TGCGCCAGCAGCTACACCAACGCTGGGTCCTACAATGAGCAGTTCTTC.

The chain joins TRBV2 to TRBJ1-5; 9 bases fit TRBD1. The CDR3 covers 12 residues. V lost 10 bases and J lost 5; bases outside the gene matches: 3. Germline loops: CDR1 SNHLY, CDR2 FYNNEI. This chain's CDR3 is CATRDRDQPQHF. CDR3 nucleotide sequence: TGTGCCACCCGGGACAGGGATCAGCCCCAGCATTTT.

The chain is built from TRBV29-1 and TRBJ1-1; TRBD1 aligns across 9 bases. After removal of 0 bases from V and 8 bases from J, the junction contained 4 bases not matched to a gene. CDR1 and CDR2 from the germline V gene are SQVTM and ANQGSEA. CDR3 length equals 13 residues. CDR3 amino acids: CSVEEGTGTEAFF. The CDR3 nucleotides are TGCAGCGTTGAAGAGGGGACAGGGACGGAAGCTTTCTTT.

The CDR3 is CASSTGSNYTF. The CDR3 DNA follows: TGTGCCAGCAGCACGGGGTCAAACTACACCTTC. V gene TRBV28 combines with J gene TRBJ1-2, with D unresolved. Germline CDR1 MDHEN, CDR2 SYDVKM. The CDR3 spans 11 residues. The V end lost 6 bases, the J end lost 10 bases, and 12 bases lay between the germline ends.